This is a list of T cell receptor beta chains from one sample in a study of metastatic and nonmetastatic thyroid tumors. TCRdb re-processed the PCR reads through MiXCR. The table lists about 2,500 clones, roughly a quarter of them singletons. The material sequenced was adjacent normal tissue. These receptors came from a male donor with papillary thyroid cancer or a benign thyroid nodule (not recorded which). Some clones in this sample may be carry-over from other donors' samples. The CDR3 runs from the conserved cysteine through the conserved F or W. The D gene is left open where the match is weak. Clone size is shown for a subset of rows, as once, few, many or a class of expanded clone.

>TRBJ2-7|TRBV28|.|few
CASSFLLLRDDQYF
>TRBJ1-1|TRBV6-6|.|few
CASSYEGGGSEAFF
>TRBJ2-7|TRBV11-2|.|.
CASSFGGLKYEQYF
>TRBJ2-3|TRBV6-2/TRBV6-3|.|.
CVSWLGISTGTQSF
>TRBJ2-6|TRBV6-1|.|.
CASTTDLSGANVMTF
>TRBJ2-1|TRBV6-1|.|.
CAIRGFGLSGSNEQSF
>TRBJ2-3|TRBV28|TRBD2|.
CASSLGGDYQTDTQYF
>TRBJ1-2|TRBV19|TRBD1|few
CASGVPGQFYGYTF
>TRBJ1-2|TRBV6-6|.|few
CASSYSPAPYGYTF
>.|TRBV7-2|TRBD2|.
CASSLLAGREQFF
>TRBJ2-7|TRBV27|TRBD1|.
CASSFRGLFEQYF
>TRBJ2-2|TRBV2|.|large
CASSYLGLTNAGELFF
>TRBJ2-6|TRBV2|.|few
CASSEMGAGANVLTF
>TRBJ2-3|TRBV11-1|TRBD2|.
CASSPGTSGRTDTQYF
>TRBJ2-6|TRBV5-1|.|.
CASSIGSGSNLLTF
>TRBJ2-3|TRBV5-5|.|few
CASSLEVGVDTQYF
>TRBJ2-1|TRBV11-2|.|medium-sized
CASSLAGGGEQFF
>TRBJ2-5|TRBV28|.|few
CASSLGGGQKGTQYF
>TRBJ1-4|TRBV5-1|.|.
CASSLEGGGYEKLFF
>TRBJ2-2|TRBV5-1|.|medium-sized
CASSPSGPTGELFF
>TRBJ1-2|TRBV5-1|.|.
CASSTGQGRGYTF
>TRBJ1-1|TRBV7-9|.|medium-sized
CASSSSSEAFF
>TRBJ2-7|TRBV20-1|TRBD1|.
CSARYPYRGLFEQYF
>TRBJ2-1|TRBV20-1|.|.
CSARSGLHNEQFF
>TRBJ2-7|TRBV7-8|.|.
CASSLGDWEVYEHYF
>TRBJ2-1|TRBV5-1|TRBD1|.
CASSYRTGGDEQFF